These T cell receptor beta chains were read from a single sample in a study of CD8 T cells in Susac syndrome. From the immunoSEQ multiplex PCR reads, TCRdb called clonotypes with MiXCR, one entry per CDR3 protein. The profile shows about 200,000 distinct CDR3 sequences, just under 95% of them singletons. Sequencing used CD4+ T cells from PBMCs. All receptors come from a human donor with multiple sclerosis. The CDR3 runs from the conserved cysteine through the conserved F or W. D genes are given only for firm matches. For some rows the clone size is stated as once, few or many, or as a class when expanded; others skip it.

d_call	v_call	clone_size	j_call	cdr3_nt	cdr3_aa
.	TRBV20-1	.	TRBJ1-1	TGCAGTGCGGATAAGGCGAACACTGAAGCTTTCTTT	CSADKANTEAFF
.	TRBV14	once	TRBJ1-4	TGTGCCAGCAGCCCGATAAATAGCCAAAAACTGTTTTTT	CASSPINSQKLFF
TRBD1	TRBV19	.	TRBJ1-6	TGTGCCAGTAGTACCGGGACAGGAGTTGATGGACCCCTCCACTTT	CASSTGTGVDGPLHF
TRBD2	TRBV30	.	TRBJ2-5	TGTGCCTGGGAACTCCCTAGCGGGGGGGCGGGTGTGCGGACCCAGTACTTC	CAWELPSGGAGVRTQYF
TRBD2	TRBV20-1	.	TRBJ2-3	TGCAGTGCTAGACTTAGCGGGGCTCATCCTTACACAGATACGCAGTATTTT	CSARLSGAHPYTDTQYF
.	TRBV6-5	.	TRBJ1-6	TGTGCCAGCAGTTACCTCAATTCACCCCTCCACTTT	CASSYLNSPLHF
TRBD2	TRBV13	.	TRBJ2-3	TGTGCCAGCAGCTTGACTAGCAACACAGATACGCAGTATTTT	CASSLTSNTDTQYF
.	TRBV6-5	.	TRBJ1-1	TGTGCCAGCGTGTTGAGGACTGAAGCTTTCTTT	CASVLRTEAFF
TRBD1	TRBV2	.	TRBJ1-6	TGTGCCAGCAGTGAACAGGGGGCAAATTCACCCCTCCACTTT	CASSEQGANSPLHF
.	TRBV20-1	.	TRBJ1-1	TGCAGTGCTAGAGCCCCGGGCGCCTCGAACACTGAAGCTTTCTTT	CSARAPGASNTEAFF
TRBD1	TRBV7-3	.	TRBJ2-1	TGTGCCAGCAGCCGGGACAGACCCTACAATGAGCAGTTCTTC	CASSRDRPYNEQFF
.	TRBV29-1	.	TRBJ2-1	TGCAGCGTTGAAGATCCAGGGACACCCTCGAGGCAGTTCTTC	CSVEDPGTPSRQFF
TRBD1	TRBV3-1	once	TRBJ1-1	TGTGCCAGCAGCCGCTGGGACAGTGAAGCTTTCTTT	CASSRWDSEAFF